This passage covers 24 T cell receptor beta chains from one sample sequenced in a study of OX40 agonist ivuxolimab in advanced cancers. Here immunoSEQ multiplex PCR was the method, and the copy in TCRdb shows in-frame clones only, minus some. This sample has about 70,000 clones, with 86% found just once. The source was CD4+ or CD8+ T cells sorted from blood, collected in a trial of the OX40 agonist ivuxolimab. These TCRs come from an adult with an advanced solid tumor such as melanoma, head and neck, liver or kidney cancer.

This rearrangement joins TRBV6-5 to TRBJ1-5; TRBD1 matches at 10 bases. The CDR3 totals 14 residues. CDR1 and CDR2 (germline): MNHEY, SVGAGI. J was trimmed by 7 bases and V by 5 bases; bases with no gene match: 5. The chain's CDR3 is CASSRDRGDQPQHF. The CDR3 nucleotides are TGTGCCAGCAGTAGGGACAGGGGTGACCAGCCCCAGCATTTT.

The table lists this clone with a count of one. This chain links TRBV2 with TRBJ1-2; perhaps TRBD1 as D (5 bases). CDR3 length: 13 residues. Per the germline V gene, CDR1 is SNHLY and CDR2 is FYNNEI. Trimming cost V 7 bases and J 8 bases, with 17 bases left between them. The CDR3 DNA follows: TGTGCCAGCACCACGGACACATCTAAGGGCTACACCTTC. Translating it yields CASTTDTSKGYTF.

This rearrangement joins TRBV10-3 to TRBJ2-5; D may be TRBD1 (5 bases). CDR1 and CDR2 (germline): ENHRY, SYGVKD. The CDR3 totals 15 residues. Trimming removed 0 bases from V and 5 bases from J, with 13 bases in between. CDR3 in DNA: TGTGCCATCAGTGAGTCGCCTCAGGGTGAGGAGACCCAGTACTTC. Translating it yields CAISESPQGEETQYF.

This chain joins TRBV18 and TRBJ1-4, with 8 bases aligning to TRBD1. Germline trimming cut 4 bases from V and 5 bases from J; bases unmatched to any gene: 3. Germline CDR1 is KGHSH and CDR2 is LQKENI. CDR3 size: 14 residues. The CDR3 DNA reads as TGTGCCAGCTCACTCAGGGACAGGAATGAAAAACTGTTTTTT. Translated: CASSLRDRNEKLFF.

The rearrangement uses TRBV5-1 and TRBJ2-1, with a possible D match to TRBD2 (6 bases). The CDR3 extends over 19 amino acids. With 0 bases removed from V and 0 bases from J, the gap between germline ends came to 19 bases. In germline, CDR1 is SGHRS, CDR2 YFSETQ. The CDR3: CASSLGLDSLLSSYNEQFF. The CDR3 region has the DNA TGCGCCAGCAGCTTGGGACTAGACTCGCTCCTCTCCTCCTACAATGAGCAGTTCTTC.

The chain is built from TRBV6-1 and TRBJ2-3, with a tentative D call TRBD1 (6 bases). Trimming removed 4 bases at V and 6 bases at J, with 14 bases between. The CDR3 has 14 residues. The germline gives CDR1 MNHNS, CDR2 SASEGT. Here the CDR3 DNA reads TGTGCCAGCAGTGGGCGGCAGACAGGCGATACGCAGTATTTT. Its protein is CASSGRQTGDTQYF.

The genes are TRBV7-9 and TRBJ2-1; 12 nucleotides align to TRBD2. With 2 bases clipped from V and 6 bases from J, the junction kept 8 bases outside the gene matches. The CDR3 contains 17 residues. Looked up from germline, CDR1 is SEHNR and CDR2 is FQNEAQ (reference sequence). The CDR3 reads CASSLMLLAGGLNEQFF. The CDR3 bases are TGTGCCAGCAGCTTAATGCTTCTAGCGGGGGGGCTCAATGAGCAGTTCTTC.

The chain links TRBV9 to TRBJ2-2, with D uncertain. The ends were cut back, 3 bases at V and 6 bases at J, with 15 bases in the middle. CDR3 length equals 15 residues. The germline V gene has CDR1 SGDLS and CDR2 YYNGEE. The CDR3: CASSASLLLPGELFF. For the CDR3, the DNA is TGTGCCAGCAGCGCCTCCCTTTTGCTCCCCGGGGAGCTGTTTTTT. Together with reference TRBV9 and TRBJ2-2, the CDR3 gives the full variable domain: DSGVTQTPKHLITATGQRVTLRCSPRSGDLSVYWYQQSLDQGLQFLIQYYNGEERAKGNILERFSAQQFPDLHSELNLSSLELGDSALYFCASSASLLLPGELFFGEGSRLTVL.

The J gene is TRBJ2-3, the V gene TRBV2, with D possibly being TRBD1 or TRBD2 (6 bases each). Germline V gene data show CDR1 as SNHLY and CDR2 as FYNNEI. This CDR3 comprises 16 residues. Trimming stripped 5 bases from V and 0 bases from J, with 15 bases between. The CDR3 sequence: CASSFLGGASTDTQYF. The CDR3, as DNA: TGTGCCAGCAGTTTTTTGGGGGGCGCTAGCACAGATACGCAGTATTTT.

Only one count was recorded for this clone. This sequence joins TRBV7-8 and TRBJ2-5; 8 positions agree with TRBD2. V shed 5 bases and J 5 bases; nucleotides not matched to a gene: 13. The CDR3 runs to 16 residues. CDR1 SGHVS and CDR2 FQNEAQ come from the germline V gene. Here the CDR3 DNA reads TGTGCCAGCAGCCTTCGGACTAGCTCCCCACAGGAGACCCAGTACTTC. It codes for CASSLRTSSPQETQYF. Drawing the rest from reference TRBV7-8 and TRBJ2-5, the complete variable domain is GAGVSQSPRYKVAKRGQDVALRCDPISGHVSLFWYQQALGQGPEFLTYFQNEAQLDKSGLPSDRFFAERPEGSVSTLKIQRTQQEDSAVYLCASSLRTSSPQETQYFGPGTRLLVL.

The V gene is TRBV2, the J gene TRBJ2-3; 9 bases line up with TRBD1. CDR1 and CDR2 from the germline V gene are SNHLY and FYNNEI. Trimming removed 7 bases from V and 5 bases from J; junction bases left unmatched: 7. The CDR3 sequence is 14 residues long. The CDR3 loop reads CASKTTGGQDTQYF. The DNA of the CDR3 is TGTGCCAGCAAAACGACAGGGGGGCAAGATACGCAGTATTTT.

This chain uses TRBV2 with TRBJ1-5, with a possible D match to TRBD1 (6 bases). The V end lost 4 bases, the J end lost 2 bases, and 15 bases lay between the germline ends. CDR1 and CDR2 from the germline V gene are SNHLY and FYNNEI. CDR3 length: 16 residues. The CDR3 coding sequence is TGTGCCAGCAGTGCCCAGGGGATTTCTCGCAATCAGCCCCAGCATTTT. Its translation is CASSAQGISRNQPQHF.

The CDR3 nucleotides are TGTGCCAGCAGTCCCCGCAGAGGCCAGGGCTACACCTTC. Protein product: CASSPRRGQGYTF. This chain joins TRBV6-5 and TRBJ1-2; unclear D gene. This CDR3 region has 13 residues. CDR1 and CDR2 from the germline V gene are MNHEY and SVGAGI. Between the trimmed V and J ends, which lost 5 bases and 8 bases, there was a span of 15 bases.

This chain links TRBV29-1 with TRBJ2-5; maybe TRBD2 (5 bases). Trimming removed 6 bases at V and 3 bases at J, with 11 bases between. Germline V gene sequence: CDR1 SQVTM, CDR2 ANQGSEA. The CDR3 contains 12 residues. CDR3 protein: CSVRGPEETQYF. The CDR3 DNA is TGCAGCGTCCGAGGGCCCGAAGAGACCCAGTACTTC.

The V call is TRBV7-2, the J call TRBJ1-6; weak D call: TRBD1 (5 bases). CDR3 length: 14 amino acids. The V end was cut by 5 bases, the J end by 9 bases, with 14 bases between. CDR1 and CDR2 from the germline V gene are SGHTA and FQGNSA. The CDR3 sequence: CASSTSRGGSPLHF. In DNA, the CDR3 is TGTGCCAGCAGCACATCCCGTGGGGGTTCACCCCTCCACTTT.

The chain employs TRBV11-1 and TRBJ2-5, with D maybe TRBD2 (5 bases). The CDR3 length is 14 residues. Trimming stripped 3 bases from V and 4 bases from J, with 12 bases between. Germline values: CDR1 SGHAT, CDR2 FQDESV (reference sequence). The CDR3 spells CASSLQSAGETQYF. The CDR3 DNA follows: TGTGCCAGCAGCTTGCAGTCGGCGGGAGAGACCCAGTACTTC.

The gene calls are TRBV5-5 and TRBJ1-3; no definite D call. CDR1 and CDR2 from the germline V gene are SGHKS and YYEKEE (reference sequence). Deletions cut 2 bases from V and 1 base from J, with 7 bases between. The CDR3 extends over 14 amino acids. The CDR3 DNA follows: TGTGCCAGCAGCTTCGATTGGTCTGGAAACACCATATATTTT. It is translated as CASSFDWSGNTIYF.

The chain uses TRBV9 and TRBJ1-2; TRBD1 matches 7 bases. Trimming at V came to 0 bases and at J to 4 bases, leaving 6 bases not matched to a gene. This CDR3 is 15 amino acids long. Per the germline V gene, CDR1 is SGDLS and CDR2 is YYNGEE. CDR3 loop: CASSVVADRSYGYTF. The DNA of the CDR3 is TGTGCCAGCAGCGTAGTTGCGGACAGGTCCTATGGCTACACCTTC.

As regards this clone: A read error may account for a junction end that differs from germline. The chain employs TRBV2 and TRBJ1-3; D is possibly TRBD1 (6 bases). CDR3 length: 15 residues. Germline V CDR1 and CDR2: SNHLY, FYNNEI. The CDR3 region is CASRATTGTGNTIYF. The CDR3 nucleotides are TGTGCCAGCAGAGCAACTACAGGGACTGGGAACACCATATATTTT.

CDR3 DNA: TGTGCTAGTGCTACAAGCGGGGGAACGCAGTATTTT. Translated, it gives CASATSGGTQYF. The chain carries TRBV12-5 and TRBJ2-3; 8 bases match TRBD2. The germline gives CDR1 LGHNT, CDR2 FRNRAP. The V gene end was trimmed by 7 bases and the J gene end by 9 bases; junction bases not matched to a gene: 6. This CDR3 has 12 amino acids. The full variable domain, its missing parts supplied by reference TRBV12-5 and TRBJ2-3, is DARVTQTPRHKVTEMGQEVTMRCQPILGHNTVFWYRQTMMQGLELLAYFRNRAPLDDSGMPKDRFSAEMPDATLATLKIQPSEPRDSAVYFCASATSGGTQYFGPGTRLTVL.

This clone was seen more than once but under ten times. This chain links TRBV6-1 with TRBJ2-7; 8 nucleotides align to TRBD1. The V gene end was trimmed by 6 bases and the J gene end by 2 bases; junction bases not matched to a gene: 3. The CDR3 covers 13 residues. The germline V gene encodes CDR1 MNHNS and CDR2 SASEGT. The CDR3 DNA sequence: TGTGCCAGCAGAAAGACAGGGGCCTACGAGCAGTACTTC. This codes for CASRKTGAYEQYF.

This clone was counted once. J is TRBJ1-1 and V is TRBV6-1; 7 nucleotides line up with TRBD1. The ends lost 6 bases at V and 4 bases at J; junction bases unmatched: 8. CDR1 is MNHNS and CDR2 is SASEGT in the germline V gene. The CDR3 has 14 residues. DNA of the CDR3: TGTGCCAGCAGCAGTCAGGGGGTGTCCACTGAAGCTTTCTTT. It translates to CASSSQGVSTEAFF.

This chain connects TRBV29-1 to TRBJ2-4; the D gene is possibly TRBD2 (7 bases). Germline V gene lookup returns CDR1 SQVTM and CDR2 ANQGSEA. The CDR3 spans 17 residues. V gave up 4 bases and J gave up 4 bases, with 23 bases separating them. This CDR3 reads CSVGGGGQLRGKNIQYF. The CDR3 coding sequence is TGCAGCGTTGGAGGGGGGGGCCAACTGAGAGGGAAAAACATTCAGTACTTC.

The chain couples TRBV6-5 to TRBJ2-5; 7 bases are a match to TRBD2. The CDR3 is 11 residues long. V trimming: 6 bases; J trimming: 5 bases; junction bases outside the gene matches: 0. CDR1 is MNHEY, CDR2 SVGAGI, per germline. The CDR3 is CASSGGETQYF. CDR3 DNA: TGTGCCAGCAGCGGGGGGGAGACCCAGTACTTC.